Only a few counts were recorded for the clone carrying this T cell receptor beta chain. Its target is not known. The data originate from a study of T cell repertoires in cytomegalovirus infection. Study overall: The study used recently identified HLA-C-restricted and well-studied HLA-B-restricted CMV epitopes. Public signatures in TCR beta pointed to CMV infection and matching HLA type.

Study-level results: Carriers of CMV and the relevant HLA type were discriminated by public TCR beta frequency. The response measured ex vivo was dominated by TCR beta clonotypes (HLA-C-restricted and CMV-specific).

The CDR3 consists of 14 residues. Germline-derived CDR1 and CDR2 are MNHEY and SMNVEV (reference sequence). V shed 6 bases and J shed 1 base, with 12 bases lying between them. Via MiXCR, TCRdb re-called the reads, giving one row per CDR3 protein. The repertoire has about 700,000 distinct CDR3 sequences, approximately 33% of them found once; the top ten carry approximately 18%. This TCR was sampled from a human donor in good health (CMV status not recorded). Some clones in this sample may be carry-over from other donors' samples. Sequenced here: cultured PBMCs, sampled from culture after CMV antigen stimulation. The chain combines TRBV27 with TRBJ2-5, with D unresolved. Here the CDR3 DNA reads TGTGCCAGCAGCCTCTGGTCCCCCCAAGAGACCCAGTACTTC. Protein: CASSLWSPQETQYF.